This entry describes one T cell receptor beta chain. Antigen: not known. These data come from a study of cytomegalovirus exposure and HLA in healthy donors. This CDR3 is built from 15 residues. Germline values: CDR1 LNHDA, CDR2 SQIVND (reference sequence). The J segment lost 3 bases and the V segment lost 7 bases, leaving 9 bases of the junction unmatched. Both 60 Vbeta primers and 13 Jbeta primers went into the PCR. Assay: immunoSEQ multiplex PCR; the TCRdb copy retains only in-frame clones and omits some. This table holds about 230,000 clones, roughly 81% found once. Study results and caveats: A likely sequencing artifact accounted for one observed cluster of highly shared sequence variants. In a later analysis, CMV-associated beta chains were mostly HLA-associated, it appeared. Later analysis revealed greater clonal expansion in HLA-associated TCR beta chains than in equally common others.

The clonotype comes from a girl aged 2-15 years in good health and CMV-seronegative. The V call is TRBV19, the J call TRBJ1-5; 7 nucleotides match TRBD1. Input material: PBMCs. CDR3 residues: CASTIQGVYNQPQHF. The CDR3 region has the DNA TGTGCCAGTACCATCCAGGGGGTCTACAATCAGCCCCAGCATTTT.